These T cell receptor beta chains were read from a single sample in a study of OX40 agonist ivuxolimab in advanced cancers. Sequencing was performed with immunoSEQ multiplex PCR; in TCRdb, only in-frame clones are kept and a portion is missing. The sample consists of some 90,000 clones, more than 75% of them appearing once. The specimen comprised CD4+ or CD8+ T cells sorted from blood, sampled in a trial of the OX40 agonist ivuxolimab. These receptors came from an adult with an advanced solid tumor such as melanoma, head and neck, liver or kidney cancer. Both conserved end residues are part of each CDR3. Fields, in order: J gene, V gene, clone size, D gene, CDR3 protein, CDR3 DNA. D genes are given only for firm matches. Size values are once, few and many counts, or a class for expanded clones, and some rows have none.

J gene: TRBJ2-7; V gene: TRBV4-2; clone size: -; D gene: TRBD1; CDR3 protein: CASSQDLSTGTDFSYEQYF; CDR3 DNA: TGTGCCAGCAGCCAAGATCTTAGTACCGGGACAGACTTCTCCTACGAGCAGTACTTC
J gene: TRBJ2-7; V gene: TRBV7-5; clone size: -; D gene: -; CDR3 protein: CARSLASVPEQYF; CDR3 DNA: TGTGCCAGAAGCTTAGCGTCCGTTCCCGAGCAGTACTTC
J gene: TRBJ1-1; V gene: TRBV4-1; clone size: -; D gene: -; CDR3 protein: CASGQGPAMNTEAFF; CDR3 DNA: TGCGCCAGCGGCCAGGGCCCGGCTATGAACACTGAAGCTTTCTTT
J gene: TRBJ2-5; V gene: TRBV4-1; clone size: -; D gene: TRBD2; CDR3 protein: CASSQITSESETQYF; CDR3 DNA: TGCGCCAGCAGCCAAATTACTAGCGAGTCAGAGACCCAGTACTTC
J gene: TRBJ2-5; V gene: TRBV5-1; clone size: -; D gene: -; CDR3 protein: CASSLDSHSSYQETQYF; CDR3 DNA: TGCGCCAGCAGCTTGGACAGCCATTCATCGTACCAAGAGACCCAGTACTTC
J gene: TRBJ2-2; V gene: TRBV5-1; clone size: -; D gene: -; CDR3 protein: CASSAGINTGGLFF; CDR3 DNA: TGCGCCAGCAGCGCCGGGATAAACACCGGGGGGCTGTTTTTT
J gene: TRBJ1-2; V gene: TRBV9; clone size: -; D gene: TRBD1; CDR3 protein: CASSVLQGAGYGYTF; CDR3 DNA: TGTGCCAGCAGCGTATTACAGGGGGCGGGCTATGGCTACACCTTC
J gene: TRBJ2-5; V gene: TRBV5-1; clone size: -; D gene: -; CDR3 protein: CASSPGVGYQETQYF; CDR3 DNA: TGCGCCAGCAGCCCGGGGGTCGGTTACCAAGAGACCCAGTACTTC
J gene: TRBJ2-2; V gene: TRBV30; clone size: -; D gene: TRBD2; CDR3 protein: CAWTTSGGTGELFF; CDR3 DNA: TGTGCCTGGACGACCAGCGGGGGAACCGGGGAGCTGTTTTTT
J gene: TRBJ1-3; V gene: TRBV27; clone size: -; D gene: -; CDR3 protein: CASSLGVSGNTIYF; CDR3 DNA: TGTGCCAGCAGTTTGGGGGTCTCTGGAAACACCATATATTTT
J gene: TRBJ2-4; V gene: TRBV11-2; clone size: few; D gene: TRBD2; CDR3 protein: CASTRTSGKGESKNIQYF; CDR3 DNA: TGTGCCAGCACCCGGACTAGCGGGAAGGGGGAGTCCAAAAACATTCAGTACTTC
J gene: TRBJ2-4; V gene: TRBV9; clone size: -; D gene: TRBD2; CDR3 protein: CASSVDGGAGAKNIQYF; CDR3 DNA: TGTGCCAGCAGCGTAGACGGGGGGGCGGGAGCCAAAAACATTCAGTACTTC